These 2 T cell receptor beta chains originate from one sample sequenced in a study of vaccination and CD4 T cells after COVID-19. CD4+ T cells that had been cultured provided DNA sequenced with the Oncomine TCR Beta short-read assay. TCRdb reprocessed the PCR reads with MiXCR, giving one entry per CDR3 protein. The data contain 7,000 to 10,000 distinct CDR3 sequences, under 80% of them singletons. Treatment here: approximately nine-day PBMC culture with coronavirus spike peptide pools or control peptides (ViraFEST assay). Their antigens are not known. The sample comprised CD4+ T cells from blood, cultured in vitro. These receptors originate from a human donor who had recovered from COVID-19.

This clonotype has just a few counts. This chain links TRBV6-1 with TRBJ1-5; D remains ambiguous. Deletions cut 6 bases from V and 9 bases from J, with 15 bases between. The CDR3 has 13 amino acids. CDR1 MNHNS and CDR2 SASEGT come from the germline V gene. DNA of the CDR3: TGTGCCAGCAGCGACACTTCCCAAGGGCCCCAGCATTTT. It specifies CASSDTSQGPQHF.

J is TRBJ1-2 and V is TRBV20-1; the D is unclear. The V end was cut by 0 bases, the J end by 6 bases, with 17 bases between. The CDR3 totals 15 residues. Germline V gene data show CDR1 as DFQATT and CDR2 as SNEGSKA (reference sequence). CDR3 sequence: CSARDRVLGSHGYTF. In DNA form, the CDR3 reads TGCAGTGCTAGAGATCGGGTCTTAGGCAGCCATGGCTACACCTTC.